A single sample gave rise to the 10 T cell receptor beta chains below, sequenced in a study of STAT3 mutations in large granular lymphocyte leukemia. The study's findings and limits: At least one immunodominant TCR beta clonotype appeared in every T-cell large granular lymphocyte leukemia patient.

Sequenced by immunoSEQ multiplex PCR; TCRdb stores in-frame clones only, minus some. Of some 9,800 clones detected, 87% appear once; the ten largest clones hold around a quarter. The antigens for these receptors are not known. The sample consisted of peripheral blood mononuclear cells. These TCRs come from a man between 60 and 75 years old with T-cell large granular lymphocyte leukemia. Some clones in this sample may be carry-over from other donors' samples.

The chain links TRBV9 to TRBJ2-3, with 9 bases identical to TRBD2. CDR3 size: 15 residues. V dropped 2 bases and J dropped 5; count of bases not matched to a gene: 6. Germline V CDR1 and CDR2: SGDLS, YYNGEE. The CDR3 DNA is TGTGCCAGCAGCGTGGGCGGGAGGGCCATAGATACGCAGTATTTT. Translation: CASSVGGRAIDTQYF. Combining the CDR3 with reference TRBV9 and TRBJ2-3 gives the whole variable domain DSGVTQTPKHLITATGQRVTLRCSPRSGDLSVYWYQQSLDQGLQFLIQYYNGEERAKGNILERFSAQQFPDLHSELNLSSLELGDSALYFCASSVGGRAIDTQYFGPGTRLTVL.

The chain's CDR3 is CASVAGTHSYNSPLHF. Written as DNA, the CDR3 is TGTGCCAGCGTAGCGGGGACCCACTCCTATAATTCACCCCTCCACTTT. The chain carries TRBV5-6 and TRBJ1-6; D might be TRBD1 (5 bases). The ends were cut back, 7 bases at V and 0 bases at J, with 14 bases in the middle. CDR1 is SGHDT, CDR2 YYEEEE, per germline. The CDR3 spans 16 residues.

CDR3 protein: CASSYSPRELNTEAFF. CDR3 DNA: TGTGCCAGCAGTTACTCCCCGCGGGAACTGAACACTGAAGCTTTCTTT. The rearrangement uses TRBV6-6 and TRBJ1-1; unclear D gene. CDR1 and CDR2 from the germline V gene are MNHNY and SVGAGI (reference sequence). Deletions cut 0 bases from V and 0 bases from J, with 11 bases between. The CDR3 spans 16 residues.

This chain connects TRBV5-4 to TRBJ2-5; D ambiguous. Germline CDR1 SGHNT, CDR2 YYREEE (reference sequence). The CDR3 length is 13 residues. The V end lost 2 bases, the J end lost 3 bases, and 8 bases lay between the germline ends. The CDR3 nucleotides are TGTGCCAGCAGCTTCGGGCTAAAAGAGACCCAGTACTTC. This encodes CASSFGLKETQYF.

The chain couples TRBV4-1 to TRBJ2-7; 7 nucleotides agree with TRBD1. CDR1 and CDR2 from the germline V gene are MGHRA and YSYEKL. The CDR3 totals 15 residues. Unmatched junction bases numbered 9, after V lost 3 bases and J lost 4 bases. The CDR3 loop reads CASSHLDRPDYEQYF. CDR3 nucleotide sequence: TGCGCCAGCAGCCACCTGGACAGGCCCGATTACGAGCAGTACTTC.

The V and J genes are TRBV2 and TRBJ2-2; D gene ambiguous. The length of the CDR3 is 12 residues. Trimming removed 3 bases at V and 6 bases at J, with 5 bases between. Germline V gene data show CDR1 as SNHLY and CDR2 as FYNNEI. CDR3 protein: CASSDESGELFF. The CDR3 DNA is TGTGCCAGCAGTGATGAGTCCGGGGAGCTGTTTTTT.

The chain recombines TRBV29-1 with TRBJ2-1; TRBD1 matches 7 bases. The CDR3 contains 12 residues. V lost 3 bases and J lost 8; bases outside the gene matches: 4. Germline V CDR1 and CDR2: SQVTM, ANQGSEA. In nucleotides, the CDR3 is TGCAGCGTTGATAACAGGGGTGATGAGCAGTTCTTC. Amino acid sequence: CSVDNRGDEQFF.

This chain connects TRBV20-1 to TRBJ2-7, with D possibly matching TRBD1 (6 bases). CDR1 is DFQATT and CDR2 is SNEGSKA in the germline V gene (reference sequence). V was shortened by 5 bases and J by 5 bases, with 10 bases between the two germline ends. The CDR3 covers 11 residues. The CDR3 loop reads CSAGGRNEQYF. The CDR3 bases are TGCAGTGCTGGGGGCAGAAACGAGCAGTACTTC.

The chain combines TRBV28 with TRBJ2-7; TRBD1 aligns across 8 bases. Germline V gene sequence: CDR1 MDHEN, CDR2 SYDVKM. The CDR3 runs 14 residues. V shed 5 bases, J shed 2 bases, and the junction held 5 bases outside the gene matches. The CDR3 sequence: CASSQAGGAYEQYF. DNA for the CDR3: TGTGCCAGCAGTCAAGCAGGGGGCGCCTACGAGCAGTACTTC.

CDR3 in DNA: TGTGCCAGCACCTCCAACCCTGGGGGGGTGACAGATACGCAGTATTTT. This sequence encodes CASTSNPGGVTDTQYF. V is TRBV7-8 and J is TRBJ2-3; 7 bases fit TRBD2. V lost 7 bases to trimming and J lost 3 bases; unmatched junction nucleotides: 13. Germline V gene lookup returns CDR1 SGHVS and CDR2 FQNEAQ. CDR3 length equals 16 residues.